The source of this TCR beta chain is a study of blood T cell repertoires in COVID-19. Study as a whole: Samples came from the United States, Italy and Spain, spanning acute and convalescent COVID-19.

This CDR3 spans 14 amino acids. Germline loops: CDR1 KGHSH, CDR2 LQKENI. Deletions cut 2 bases from V and 2 bases from J, with 9 bases between. Here immunoSEQ multiplex PCR was the method, and the copy in TCRdb shows in-frame clones only, minus some. This repertoire shows 300,000 to 400,000 clones, over 80% found once; its top ten account for more than 5%. The V and J genes are TRBV18 and TRBJ1-1; D is possibly TRBD1 (5 bases). The source material was peripheral blood. The source is a woman in her fifties or sixties with COVID-19, enrolled during active disease. The CDR3 region has the DNA TGTGCCAGCTCACCAGCGACAGCCAACACTGAAGCTTTCTTT. As protein: CASSPATANTEAFF.